The sequence of this TCR beta chain was determined in a study of cytomegalovirus exposure and HLA in healthy donors. Whole-study results and caveats: Specificity of a few CMV-associated chains for CMV antigens was verified in vitro. Rare TCR sequences predominated, though certain public TCRs were found in many donors. The listing of roughly 160 TCR beta chains classed them as cytomegalovirus-associated.

Produced via immunoSEQ multiplex PCR; TCRdb's table is partial and in-frame only. Counted here are 75,000 to 90,000 clones, roughly 95% occurring once; the ten biggest clones make up 0.55% to 0.75%. Germline CDR1 is SEHNR and CDR2 is FQNEAQ (reference sequence). With 3 bases removed from V and 10 bases from J, the gap between germline ends came to 21 bases. CDR3 length equals 15 residues. For this clone: Its antigen is still unknown.

The TCR was taken from a woman aged 18-30 years in good health and CMV-seronegative. Sequencing was performed on PBMCs. This chain connects TRBV7-9 to TRBJ1-1; D uncertain. CDR3 sequence (DNA): TGTGCCAGCAGCTTCGACCCGGGTACTGGTAAAGGAGCTTTCTTT. The encoded protein is CASSFDPGTGKGAFF. The full variable domain, in which reference TRBV7-9 and TRBJ1-1 provide the parts outside the CDR3, is DTGVSQNPRHKITKRGQNVTFRCDPISEHNRLYWYRQTLGQGPEFLTYFQNEAQLEKSRLLSDRFSAERPKGSFSTLEIQRTEQGDSAMYLCASSFDPGTGKGAFFGQGTRLTVV.